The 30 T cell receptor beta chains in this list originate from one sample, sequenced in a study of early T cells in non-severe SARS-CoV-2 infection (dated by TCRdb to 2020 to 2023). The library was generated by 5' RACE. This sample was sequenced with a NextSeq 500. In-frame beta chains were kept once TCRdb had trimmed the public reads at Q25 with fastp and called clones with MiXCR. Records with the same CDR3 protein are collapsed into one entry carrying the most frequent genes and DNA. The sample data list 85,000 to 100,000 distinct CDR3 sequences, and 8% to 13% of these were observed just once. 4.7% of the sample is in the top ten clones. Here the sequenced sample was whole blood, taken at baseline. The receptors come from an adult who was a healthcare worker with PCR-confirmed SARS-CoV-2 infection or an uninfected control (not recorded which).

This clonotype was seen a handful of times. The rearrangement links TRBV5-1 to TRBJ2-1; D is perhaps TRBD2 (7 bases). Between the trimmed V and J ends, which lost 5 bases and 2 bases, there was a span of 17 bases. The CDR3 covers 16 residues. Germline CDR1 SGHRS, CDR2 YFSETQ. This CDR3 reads CASRFTSGGPYNEQFF. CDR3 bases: TGCGCCAGCAGATTTACCTCGGGGGGCCCCTACAATGAGCAGTTCTTC.

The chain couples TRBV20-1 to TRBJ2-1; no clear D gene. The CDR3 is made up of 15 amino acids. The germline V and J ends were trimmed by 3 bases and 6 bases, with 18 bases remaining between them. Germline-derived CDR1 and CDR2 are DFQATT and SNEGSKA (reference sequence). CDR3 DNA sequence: TGCAGTGCTAGGGTTGGCGTCCGCGTGGGCAATGAGCAGTTCTTC. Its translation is CSARVGVRVGNEQFF.

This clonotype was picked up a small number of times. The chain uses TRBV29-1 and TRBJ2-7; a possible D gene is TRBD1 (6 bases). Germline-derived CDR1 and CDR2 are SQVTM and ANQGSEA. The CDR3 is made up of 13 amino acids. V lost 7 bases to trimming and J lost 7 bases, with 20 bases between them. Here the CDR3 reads CSASRGQPEEQYF. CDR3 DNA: TGCAGCGCGTCCAGAGGACAGCCCGAAGAGCAGTACTTC.

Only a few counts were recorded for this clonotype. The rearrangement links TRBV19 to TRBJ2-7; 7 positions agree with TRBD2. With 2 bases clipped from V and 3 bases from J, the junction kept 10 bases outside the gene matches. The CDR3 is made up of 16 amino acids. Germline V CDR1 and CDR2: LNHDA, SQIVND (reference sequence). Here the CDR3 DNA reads TGTGCCAGTAGTATACCCAGCGGGCCGGGGGGCTACGAGCAGTACTTC. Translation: CASSIPSGPGGYEQYF. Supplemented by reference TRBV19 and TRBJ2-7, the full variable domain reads DGGITQSPKYLFRKEGQNVTLSCEQNLNHDAMYWYRQDPGQGLRLIYYSQIVNDFQKGDIAEGYSVSREKKESFPLTVTSAQKNPTAFYLCASSIPSGPGGYEQYFGPGTRLTVT.

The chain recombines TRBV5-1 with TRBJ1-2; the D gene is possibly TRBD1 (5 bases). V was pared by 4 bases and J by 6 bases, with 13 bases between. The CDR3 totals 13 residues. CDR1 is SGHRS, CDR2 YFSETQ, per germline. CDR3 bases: TGCGCCAGCAGCGTCGACAGTACTCATGGCTACACCTTC. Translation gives CASSVDSTHGYTF. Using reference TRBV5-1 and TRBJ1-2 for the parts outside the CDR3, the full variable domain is KAGVTQTPRYLIKTRGQQVTLSCSPISGHRSVSWYQQTPGQGLQFLFEYFSETQRNKGNFPGRFSGRQFSNSRSEMNVSTLELGDSALYLCASSVDSTHGYTFGSGTRLTVV.

This chain's CDR3 is CSASWGKKQYF. CDR3 nucleotide sequence: TGCAGTGCTAGTTGGGGGAAGAAGCAGTACTTC. The chain uses TRBV20-1 and TRBJ2-7; the D gene could be TRBD1 or TRBD2 (5 bases each). CDR3 length: 11 amino acids. The V gene lost 3 bases and the J gene lost 8 bases, with 11 bases spanning the gap. The germline V gene encodes CDR1 DFQATT and CDR2 SNEGSKA (reference sequence).

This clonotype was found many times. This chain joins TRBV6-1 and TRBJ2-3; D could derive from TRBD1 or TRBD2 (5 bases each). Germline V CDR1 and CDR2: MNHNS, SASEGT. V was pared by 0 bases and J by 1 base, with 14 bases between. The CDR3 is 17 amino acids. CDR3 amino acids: CASSEAPPGRGTDTQYF. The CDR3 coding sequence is TGTGCCAGCAGTGAAGCCCCCCCAGGGAGAGGCACAGATACGCAGTATTTT.

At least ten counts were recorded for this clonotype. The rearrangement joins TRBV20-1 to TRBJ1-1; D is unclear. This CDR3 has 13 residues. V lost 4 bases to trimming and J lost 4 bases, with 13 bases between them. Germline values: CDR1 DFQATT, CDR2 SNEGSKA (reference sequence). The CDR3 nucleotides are TGCAGTGCTAAGACGGGCCCTACCACTGAAGCTTTCTTT. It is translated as CSAKTGPTTEAFF.

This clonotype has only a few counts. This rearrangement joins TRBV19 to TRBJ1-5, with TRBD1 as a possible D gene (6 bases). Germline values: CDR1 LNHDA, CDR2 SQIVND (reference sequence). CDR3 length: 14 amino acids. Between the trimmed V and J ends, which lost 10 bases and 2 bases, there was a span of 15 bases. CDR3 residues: CATSHRAGNQPQHF. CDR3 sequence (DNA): TGTGCCACTTCTCACAGGGCAGGCAATCAGCCCCAGCATTTT.

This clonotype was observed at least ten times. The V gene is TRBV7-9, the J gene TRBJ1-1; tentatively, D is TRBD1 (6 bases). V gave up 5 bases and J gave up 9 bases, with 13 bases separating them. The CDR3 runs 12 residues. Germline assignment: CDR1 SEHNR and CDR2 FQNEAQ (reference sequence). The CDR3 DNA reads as TGTGCCAGCAGCCAACAGGGATCGCAAGCTTTCTTT. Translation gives CASSQQGSQAFF.

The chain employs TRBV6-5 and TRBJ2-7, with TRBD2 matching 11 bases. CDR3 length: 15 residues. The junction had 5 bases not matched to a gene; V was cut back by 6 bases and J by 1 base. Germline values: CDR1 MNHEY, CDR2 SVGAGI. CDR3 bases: TGTGCCAGCAGCCAGAGACTAGCGGGATCCTACGAGCAGTACTTC. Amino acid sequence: CASSQRLAGSYEQYF.

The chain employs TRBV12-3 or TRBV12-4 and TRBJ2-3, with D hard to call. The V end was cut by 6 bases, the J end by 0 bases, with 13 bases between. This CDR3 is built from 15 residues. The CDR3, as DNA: TGTGCCAGCAGCCTGTTTAAGTCTAGCACAGATACGCAGTATTTT. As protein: CASSLFKSSTDTQYF.

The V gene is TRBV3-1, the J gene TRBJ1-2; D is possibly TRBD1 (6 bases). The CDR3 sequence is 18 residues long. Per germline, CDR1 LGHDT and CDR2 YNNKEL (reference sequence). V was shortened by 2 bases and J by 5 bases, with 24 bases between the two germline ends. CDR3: CASSQTSLAGDFAYGYTF. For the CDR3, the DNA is TGTGCCAGCAGCCAAACTTCCTTGGCAGGGGATTTTGCGTATGGCTACACCTTC.

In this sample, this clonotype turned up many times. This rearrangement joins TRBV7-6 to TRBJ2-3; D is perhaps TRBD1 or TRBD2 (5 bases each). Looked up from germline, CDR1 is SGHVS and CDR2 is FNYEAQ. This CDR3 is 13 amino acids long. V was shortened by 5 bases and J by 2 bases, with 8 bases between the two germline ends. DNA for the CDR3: TGTGCCAGCAGCCGGGACCCCACAGATACGCAGTATTTT. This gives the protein CASSRDPTDTQYF.

CDR3 protein: CASSIRASGNPEQFF. CDR3 bases: TGTGCCAGTAGTATACGTGCTAGCGGGAACCCTGAGCAGTTCTTC. This chain joins TRBV19 and TRBJ2-1; 9 nucleotides agree with TRBD2. Per the germline V gene, CDR1 is LNHDA and CDR2 is SQIVND (reference sequence). This CDR3 comprises 15 residues. The J segment lost 9 bases and the V segment lost 2 bases, leaving 8 bases of the junction unmatched.

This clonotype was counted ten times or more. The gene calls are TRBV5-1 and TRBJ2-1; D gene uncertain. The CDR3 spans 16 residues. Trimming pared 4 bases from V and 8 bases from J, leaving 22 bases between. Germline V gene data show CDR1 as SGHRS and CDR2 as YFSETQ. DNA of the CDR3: TGCGCCAGCAGCCCGATGCCCTTAGGACGAATAGATGAGCAGTTCTTC. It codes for CASSPMPLGRIDEQFF.

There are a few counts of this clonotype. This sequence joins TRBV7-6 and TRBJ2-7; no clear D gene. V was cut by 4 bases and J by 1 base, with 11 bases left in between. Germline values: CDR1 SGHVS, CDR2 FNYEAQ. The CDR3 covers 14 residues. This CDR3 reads CASSSPDLSYEQYF. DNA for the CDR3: TGTGCCAGCAGCTCACCAGATCTTTCCTACGAGCAGTACTTC.

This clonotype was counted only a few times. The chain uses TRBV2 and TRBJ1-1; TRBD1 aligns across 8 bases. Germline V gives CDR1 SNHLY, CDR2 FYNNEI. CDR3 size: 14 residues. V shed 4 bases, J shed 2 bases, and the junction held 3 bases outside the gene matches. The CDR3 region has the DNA TGTGCCAGCAGTGCGCAGGGGGCTAACACTGAAGCTTTCTTT. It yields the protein CASSAQGANTEAFF.

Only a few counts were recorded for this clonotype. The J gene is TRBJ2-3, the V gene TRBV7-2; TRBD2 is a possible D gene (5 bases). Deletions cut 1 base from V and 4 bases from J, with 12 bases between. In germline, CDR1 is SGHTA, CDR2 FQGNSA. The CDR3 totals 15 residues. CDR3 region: CASSLVYGNADTQYF. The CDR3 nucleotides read TGTGCCAGCAGCTTAGTGTACGGGAACGCAGATACGCAGTATTTT. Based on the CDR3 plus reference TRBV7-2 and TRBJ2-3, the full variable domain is GAGVSQSPSNKVTEKGKDVELRCDPISGHTALYWYRQSLGQGLEFLIYFQGNSAPDKSGLPSDRFSAERTGGSVSTLTIQRTQQEDSAVYLCASSLVYGNADTQYFGPGTRLTVL.

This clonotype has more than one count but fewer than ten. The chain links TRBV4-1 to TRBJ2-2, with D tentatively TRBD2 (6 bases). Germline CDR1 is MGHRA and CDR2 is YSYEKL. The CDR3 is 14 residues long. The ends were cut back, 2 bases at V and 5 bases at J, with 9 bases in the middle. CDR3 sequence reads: CASSQRSGTGELFF. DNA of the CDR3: TGCGCCAGCAGCCAACGAAGCGGGACCGGGGAGCTGTTTTTT.

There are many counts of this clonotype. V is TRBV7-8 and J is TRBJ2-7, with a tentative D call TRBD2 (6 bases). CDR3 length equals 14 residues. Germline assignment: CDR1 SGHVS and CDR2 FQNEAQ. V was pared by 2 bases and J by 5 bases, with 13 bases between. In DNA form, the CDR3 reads TGTGCCAGCAGCTTAACTAGCCTGGGGAACGAGCAGTACTTC. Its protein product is CASSLTSLGNEQYF. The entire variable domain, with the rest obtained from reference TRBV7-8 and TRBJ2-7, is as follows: GAGVSQSPRYKVAKRGQDVALRCDPISGHVSLFWYQQALGQGPEFLTYFQNEAQLDKSGLPSDRFFAERPEGSVSTLKIQRTQQEDSAVYLCASSLTSLGNEQYFGPGTRLTVT.

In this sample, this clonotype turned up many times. The DNA of the CDR3 is TGCGCCAGCAGCTTGGGGCAGCTCCAAGAGACCCAGTACTTC. Protein sequence: CASSLGQLQETQYF. This chain links TRBV5-1 with TRBJ2-5; D gene unclear. Germline loops: CDR1 SGHRS, CDR2 YFSETQ. This CDR3 is built from 14 residues. The V gene lost 0 bases and the J gene lost 1 base, with 7 bases spanning the gap.

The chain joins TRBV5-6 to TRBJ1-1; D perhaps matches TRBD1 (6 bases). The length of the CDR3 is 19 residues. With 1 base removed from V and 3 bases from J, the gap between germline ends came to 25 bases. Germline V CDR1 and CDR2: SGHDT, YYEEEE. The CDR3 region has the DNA TGTGCCAGCAGCTTGCTCCCTAAAACAGGGTTCATGCGGTACACTGAAGCTTTCTTT. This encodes CASSLLPKTGFMRYTEAFF. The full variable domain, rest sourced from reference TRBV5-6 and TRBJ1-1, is DAGVTQSPTHLIKTRGQQVTLRCSPKSGHDTVSWYQQALGQGPQFIFQYYEEEERQRGNFPDRFSGHQFPNYSSELNVNALLLGDSALYLCASSLLPKTGFMRYTEAFFGQGTRLTVV.

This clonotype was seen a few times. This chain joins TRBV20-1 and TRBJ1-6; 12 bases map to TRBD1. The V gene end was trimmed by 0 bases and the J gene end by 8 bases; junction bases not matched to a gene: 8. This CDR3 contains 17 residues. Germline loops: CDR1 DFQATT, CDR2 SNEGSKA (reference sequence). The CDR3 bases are TGCAGTGCTAGAGATCCTTGGGACAGGGGGCCCGATTCACCCCTCCACTTT. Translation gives CSARDPWDRGPDSPLHF.

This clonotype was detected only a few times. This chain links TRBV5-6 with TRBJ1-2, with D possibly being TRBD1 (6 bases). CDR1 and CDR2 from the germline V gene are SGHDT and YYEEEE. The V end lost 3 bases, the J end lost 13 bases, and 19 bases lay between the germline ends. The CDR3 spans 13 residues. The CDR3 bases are TGTGCCAGCAGCTCCTGGTCCCGGGACAATTGCACCTTC. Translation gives CASSSWSRDNCTF.

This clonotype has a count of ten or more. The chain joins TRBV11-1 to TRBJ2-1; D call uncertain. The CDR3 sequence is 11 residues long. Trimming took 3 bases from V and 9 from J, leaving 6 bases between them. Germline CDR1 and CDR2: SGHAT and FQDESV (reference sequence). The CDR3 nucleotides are TGTGCCAGCAGCTTCCTCGGTGAGCAGTTCTTC. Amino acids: CASSFLGEQFF.

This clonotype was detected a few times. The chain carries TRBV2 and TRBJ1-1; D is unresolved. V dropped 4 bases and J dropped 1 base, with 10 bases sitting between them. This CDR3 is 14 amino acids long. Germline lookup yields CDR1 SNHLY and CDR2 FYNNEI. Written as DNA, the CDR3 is TGTGCCAGCAGTGGGTCCCAAAGGAACACTGAAGCTTTCTTT. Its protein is CASSGSQRNTEAFF.

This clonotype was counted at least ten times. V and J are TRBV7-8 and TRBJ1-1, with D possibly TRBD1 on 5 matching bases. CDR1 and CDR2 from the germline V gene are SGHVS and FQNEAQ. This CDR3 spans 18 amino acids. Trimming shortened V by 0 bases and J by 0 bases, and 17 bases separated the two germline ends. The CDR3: CASSLAWDVREMNTEAFF. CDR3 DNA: TGTGCCAGCAGCTTAGCGTGGGACGTCAGAGAAATGAACACTGAAGCTTTCTTT.

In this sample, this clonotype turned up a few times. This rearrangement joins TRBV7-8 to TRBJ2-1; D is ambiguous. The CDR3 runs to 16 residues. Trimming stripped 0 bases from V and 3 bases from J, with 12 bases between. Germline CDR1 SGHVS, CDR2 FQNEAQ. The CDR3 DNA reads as TGTGCCAGCAGCTTAGCAGTAGGGATGAACTACAATGAGCAGTTCTTC. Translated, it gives CASSLAVGMNYNEQFF.

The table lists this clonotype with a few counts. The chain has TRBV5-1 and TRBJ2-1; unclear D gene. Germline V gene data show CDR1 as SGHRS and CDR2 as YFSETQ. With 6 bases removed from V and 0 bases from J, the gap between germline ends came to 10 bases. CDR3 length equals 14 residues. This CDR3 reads CASMIQSSYNEQFF. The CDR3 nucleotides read TGCGCCAGCATGATTCAGAGCTCCTACAATGAGCAGTTCTTC.